Shown below are 20 T cell receptor beta chains from a single sample sequenced in a study of T cell responses to AZD1222 COVID-19 vaccine. Assay used: immunoSEQ multiplex PCR; TCRdb lists only in-frame clones, some missing. The data contain about 140,000 clones, roughly 89% of them singletons. This specimen consisted of peripheral blood, obtained on day 0 of AZD1222 vaccination. The receptors stem from an adult in good health.

The rearrangement joins TRBV29-1 to TRBJ2-7, with TRBD2 identical over 11 bases. Losses at the gene ends were 7 bases for V and 3 bases for J; bases not matched to a gene: 5. From germline, CDR1 is SQVTM and CDR2 ANQGSEA. This CDR3 contains 13 residues. The CDR3 sequence: CSGVLAGGYEQYF. CDR3 nucleotide sequence: TGCAGCGGGGTCCTAGCGGGAGGCTACGAGCAGTACTTC.

V and J are TRBV5-1 and TRBJ2-3, with 12 bases that match TRBD2. Trimming at V came to 4 bases and at J to 6 bases, leaving 9 bases not matched to a gene. The CDR3 totals 16 residues. The germline CDR1 and CDR2 sequences are SGHRS and YFSETQ. The CDR3: CASSPGLAGAWDTQYF. CDR3 DNA sequence: TGCGCCAGCAGCCCGGGACTAGCGGGTGCATGGGATACGCAGTATTTT.

The chain combines TRBV18 with TRBJ2-1, with TRBD2 matching 9 bases. Trimming took 3 bases from V and 5 from J; bases not matched to a gene: 17. The CDR3 is 19 amino acids. Germline CDR1 is KGHSH and CDR2 is LQKENI. The CDR3 DNA reads as TGTGCCAGCTCACCCGAAGGACAGTTGAGAGCGGGAGGAAACAATGAGCAGTTCTTC. Amino acid sequence: CASSPEGQLRAGGNNEQFF.

This chain links TRBV5-1 with TRBJ2-2; the match to TRBD2 covers 7 bases. This CDR3 has 16 amino acids. CDR1 and CDR2 from the germline V gene are SGHRS and YFSETQ. With 4 bases clipped from V and 1 base from J, the junction kept 7 bases outside the gene matches. CDR3 bases: TGCGCCAGCAGCCTGATAGCGGGTGGGAACACCGGGGAGCTGTTTTTT. Translation: CASSLIAGGNTGELFF.

The chain has TRBV5-1 and TRBJ2-1, with D unclear. Germline values: CDR1 SGHRS, CDR2 YFSETQ. CDR3 length: 11 amino acids. The V end lost 4 bases, the J end lost 4 bases, and 3 bases lay between the germline ends. The CDR3 nucleotides are TGCGCCAGCAGCCTGTACAATGAGCAGTTCTTC. It specifies CASSLYNEQFF.

The rearrangement uses TRBV11-3 and TRBJ2-1; 7 bases are a match to TRBD1. The V gene's germline CDR1 is SGHNT and CDR2 YENEEA. The CDR3 has 14 amino acids. The trim removed 5 bases at V and 8 bases at J, leaving 9 bases unmatched. CDR3 bases: TGTGCCAGCAGCCCTAGAGGGGACAGCTATGAGCAGTTCTTC. Its translation: CASSPRGDSYEQFF.

The chain is built from TRBV28 and TRBJ2-3, with 8 bases matching TRBD2. CDR1 and CDR2 (germline): MDHEN, SYDVKM. The J segment lost 3 bases and the V segment lost 2 bases, leaving 10 bases of the junction unmatched. The CDR3 spans 17 residues. The DNA of the CDR3 is TGTGCCAGCAGTTTAAGGCTAGCGGGCAGAGTAACAGATACGCAGTATTTT. This translates into CASSLRLAGRVTDTQYF.

This chain links TRBV11-2 with TRBJ1-6; TRBD1 might be the D (6 bases). CDR3 length: 14 amino acids. V lost 8 bases to trimming and J lost 3 bases, with 11 bases between them. In germline, CDR1 is SGHAT, CDR2 FQNNGV. The CDR3 loop is CASALDSYNSPLHF. The CDR3 bases are TGTGCCAGCGCTCTGGACAGCTATAATTCACCCCTCCACTTT. Full variable domain (remainder filled in from reference TRBV11-2 and TRBJ1-6): EAGVAQSPRYKIIEKRQSVAFWCNPISGHATLYWYQQILGQGPKLLIQFQNNGVVDDSQLPKDRFSAERLKGVDSTLKIQPAKLEDSAVYLCASALDSYNSPLHFGNGTRLTVT.

V is TRBV5-5 and J is TRBJ1-2; maybe TRBD1 (6 bases). The V gene's germline CDR1 is SGHKS and CDR2 YYEKEE (reference sequence). V lost 0 bases and J 2 bases, leaving 8 bases between the germline ends. The CDR3 has 14 amino acids. The DNA of the CDR3 is TGTGCCAGCAGCTTGGCGGGACAAAACTATGGCTACACCTTC. Protein sequence: CASSLAGQNYGYTF.

CDR3 amino acids: CASSFLRLSSTDTQYF. In DNA, the CDR3 is TGTGCCAGCAGTTTTCTAAGGCTTTCTAGCACAGATACGCAGTATTTT. The chain couples TRBV28 to TRBJ2-3; D call uncertain. From germline, CDR1 is MDHEN and CDR2 SYDVKM. The ends were cut back, 3 bases at V and 0 bases at J, with 13 bases in the middle. The CDR3 is 16 amino acids.

The genes are TRBV11-2 and TRBJ2-7, with D tentatively TRBD1 (6 bases). The CDR3 sequence is 16 residues long. Germline lookup yields CDR1 SGHAT and CDR2 FQNNGV. Trimming removed 1 base at V and 6 bases at J, with 19 bases between. In DNA, the CDR3 is TGTGCCAGCAGCTTAGTGGCAGGGGCCCTAGCCACCGAGCAGTACTTC. Protein product: CASSLVAGALATEQYF. Full variable domain (missing parts from reference TRBV11-2 and TRBJ2-7): EAGVAQSPRYKIIEKRQSVAFWCNPISGHATLYWYQQILGQGPKLLIQFQNNGVVDDSQLPKDRFSAERLKGVDSTLKIQPAKLEDSAVYLCASSLVAGALATEQYFGPGTRLTVT.

The rearrangement links TRBV5-6 to TRBJ1-6; 8 positions match TRBD1. Germline values: CDR1 SGHDT, CDR2 YYEEEE. Trimming cost V 0 bases and J 8 bases; bases outside gene matches: 4. This CDR3 region has 15 residues. The CDR3 here is CASSLGQGAYSPLHF. The CDR3 DNA follows: TGTGCCAGCAGCTTGGGGCAGGGGGCGTATTCACCCCTCCACTTT. Supplemented by reference TRBV5-6 and TRBJ1-6, the full variable domain reads DAGVTQSPTHLIKTRGQQVTLRCSPKSGHDTVSWYQQALGQGPQFIFQYYEEEERQRGNFPDRFSGHQFPNYSSELNVNALLLGDSALYLCASSLGQGAYSPLHFGNGTRLTVT.

The chain employs TRBV5-1 and TRBJ2-2; 7 bases map to TRBD1. CDR1 is SGHRS, CDR2 YFSETQ, per germline. With 0 bases clipped from V and 3 bases from J, the junction kept 11 bases outside the gene matches. This CDR3 is built from 18 residues. The CDR3 nucleotides read TGCGCCAGCAGCTTGGCCCTGACAGGGAATGTCGACACCGGGGAGCTGTTTTTT. Translating gives CASSLALTGNVDTGELFF. Full variable domain (missing parts from reference TRBV5-1 and TRBJ2-2): KAGVTQTPRYLIKTRGQQVTLSCSPISGHRSVSWYQQTPGQGLQFLFEYFSETQRNKGNFPGRFSGRQFSNSRSEMNVSTLELGDSALYLCASSLALTGNVDTGELFFGEGSRLTVL.

This rearrangement joins TRBV4-1 to TRBJ2-1, with D hard to call. With 3 bases removed from V and 3 bases from J, the gap between germline ends came to 12 bases. This CDR3 contains 15 residues. CDR1 MGHRA and CDR2 YSYEKL come from the germline V gene. CDR3 amino acids: CASSQDLVFYNEQFF. CDR3 nucleotide sequence: TGCGCCAGCAGCCAGGATCTAGTGTTCTACAATGAGCAGTTCTTC.

This clone was detected once. The chain joins TRBV20-1 to TRBJ2-3; D possibly corresponds to TRBD1 (5 bases). CDR3 size: 11 residues. V gave up 2 bases and J gave up 6 bases, with 6 bases separating them. Germline V gene lookup returns CDR1 DFQATT and CDR2 SNEGSKA (reference sequence). The CDR3 sequence is CSARWGDTQYF. The CDR3 bases are TGCAGTGCTAGATGGGGCGATACGCAGTATTTT.

This CDR3 reads CASSYGTGNTEAFF. The CDR3 region has the DNA TGTGCCAGCAGTTACGGTACAGGGAACACTGAAGCTTTCTTT. The chain combines TRBV6-5 with TRBJ1-1; the D gene is possibly TRBD1 (5 bases). The CDR3 contains 14 residues. V lost 2 bases, J lost 1 base, and 8 bases lay in between. CDR1 MNHEY and CDR2 SVGAGI come from the germline V gene.

The V call is TRBV25-1, the J call TRBJ1-2; maybe TRBD1 (5 bases). The germline gives CDR1 MGHDK, CDR2 SYGVNS. The CDR3 totals 13 residues. V lost 3 bases and J 7 bases, leaving 12 bases between the germline ends. CDR3 residues: CASSEGGRRGYTF. The DNA of the CDR3 is TGTGCCAGCAGTGAGGGGGGTAGACGTGGCTACACCTTC.

This chain connects TRBV24-1 to TRBJ1-6, with D hard to call. Trimming took 3 bases from V and 7 from J, leaving 9 bases between them. Germline V gives CDR1 KGHDR, CDR2 SFDVKD. There are 14 residues in the CDR3. The CDR3: CATSDDIPNSPLHF. Here the CDR3 DNA reads TGTGCCACCAGTGATGACATCCCGAATTCACCCCTCCACTTT.

This clone was found once. The gene calls are TRBV5-4 and TRBJ2-7; no reliable D call. The germline V and J ends were trimmed by 3 bases and 0 bases, with 16 bases remaining between them. This CDR3 contains 16 residues. The germline V gene has CDR1 SGHNT and CDR2 YYREEE (reference sequence). CDR3 nucleotides: TGTGCCAGCAGCTCGCCCCTCCAAGGGCTCTCCTACGAGCAGTACTTC. This sequence encodes CASSSPLQGLSYEQYF. Variable domain in full (rest from reference TRBV5-4 and TRBJ2-7): ETGVTQSPTHLIKTRGQQVTLRCSSQSGHNTVSWYQQALGQGPQFIFQYYREEENGRGNFPPRFSGLQFPNYSSELNVNALELDDSALYLCASSSPLQGLSYEQYFGPGTRLTVT.

The table lists this clone with a count of one. The chain combines TRBV9 with TRBJ1-2; D gene uncertain. Germline V lookup: CDR1 SGDLS, CDR2 YYNGEE. V was trimmed by 0 bases and J by 5 bases, leaving 11 bases between them. This CDR3 spans 14 amino acids. The CDR3 protein is CASSVGDSPYGYTF. The DNA of the CDR3 is TGTGCCAGCAGCGTAGGGGATTCACCATATGGCTACACCTTC.